The 24 T cell receptor beta chains given below trace back to one sample, sequenced in a study of cytomegalovirus exposure and HLA in healthy donors. Amplification used 60 Vbeta primers and 13 Jbeta primers. Clones were read by immunoSEQ multiplex PCR, and TCRdb kept only the in-frame ones, dropping some. The sample holds about 70,000 clones, around 74% seen once. Sample: PBMCs. The origin of the receptors is a human donor in good health.

This clone is a singleton in its sample. The chain combines TRBV6-1 with TRBJ2-1; 9 bases line up with TRBD2. Germline loops: CDR1 MNHNS, CDR2 SASEGT. Trimming cost V 7 bases and J 6 bases; bases outside gene matches: 7. The CDR3 runs 14 residues. The CDR3 DNA follows: TGTGCCAGCAAGTTCACTAGCGGGTCCAATGAGCAGTTCTTC. Translation: CASKFTSGSNEQFF.

This chain joins TRBV9 and TRBJ2-1; TRBD2 aligns across 13 bases. V lost 3 bases, J lost 6 bases, and 3 bases stayed unmatched. Germline V CDR1 and CDR2: SGDLS, YYNGEE. The CDR3 length is 15 residues. CDR3 loop: CASSARTSGSNEQFF. The DNA for the CDR3 is TGTGCCAGCAGCGCACGGACTAGCGGGAGCAATGAGCAGTTCTTC.

The V call is TRBV7-9, the J call TRBJ2-5; D might be TRBD1 (5 bases). This CDR3 contains 14 residues. The ends were cut back, 5 bases at V and 2 bases at J, with 12 bases in the middle. CDR1 and CDR2 from the germline V gene are SEHNR and FQNEAQ (reference sequence). The CDR3 DNA follows: TGTGCCAGCAGCCCCCGCAGGGCGCAAGAGACCCAGTACTTC. Encoded protein: CASSPRRAQETQYF.

The chain joins TRBV5-1 to TRBJ1-3, with a possible D match to TRBD1 (5 bases). The V end lost 0 bases, the J end lost 4 bases, and 11 bases lay between the germline ends. Per the germline V gene, CDR1 is SGHRS and CDR2 is YFSETQ. This CDR3 has 15 residues. The CDR3 DNA follows: TGCGCCAGCAGCTTGGAAGGGGCGCGGGGAAACACCATATATTTT. Translated: CASSLEGARGNTIYF. Supplemented by reference TRBV5-1 and TRBJ1-3, the full variable domain reads KAGVTQTPRYLIKTRGQQVTLSCSPISGHRSVSWYQQTPGQGLQFLFEYFSETQRNKGNFPGRFSGRQFSNSRSEMNVSTLELGDSALYLCASSLEGARGNTIYFGEGSWLTVV.

The genes are TRBV12-5 and TRBJ2-1, with TRBD2 identical over 11 bases. With 3 bases clipped from V and 3 bases from J, the junction kept 10 bases outside the gene matches. The germline V gene has CDR1 LGHNT and CDR2 FRNRAP. The CDR3 runs to 18 residues. DNA of the CDR3: TGTGCTAGTGGTTTAGTCGCCGACGGGACTAGCGGCTACAATGAGCAGTTCTTC. This codes for CASGLVADGTSGYNEQFF.

The chain uses TRBV6-5 and TRBJ2-1; D might be TRBD2 (5 bases). This CDR3 has 12 amino acids. The V gene's germline CDR1 is MNHEY and CDR2 SVGAGI. The ends were cut back, 6 bases at V and 15 bases at J, with 18 bases in the middle. Here the CDR3 DNA reads TGTGCCAGCAGAACCGAAACGGGGATCCGGTTCTTC. It encodes CASRTETGIRFF.

The rearrangement uses TRBV28 and TRBJ1-5, with D tentatively TRBD1 (5 bases). Germline V gene data show CDR1 as MDHEN and CDR2 as SYDVKM. This CDR3 comprises 16 residues. Deletions cut 1 base from V and 11 bases from J, with 21 bases between. The DNA for the CDR3 is TGTGCCAGCAGTTTATTCGGGGGGACCCCGAGATTGTCCCAGCATTTT. This codes for CASSLFGGTPRLSQHF.

This clone was detected only a few times. The chain links TRBV10-3 to TRBJ2-3; 7 bases are shared with TRBD2. Germline CDR1 reads ENHRY; CDR2 reads SYGVKD. The CDR3 sequence is 22 residues long. The J segment lost 4 bases and the V segment lost 6 bases, leaving 31 bases of the junction unmatched. The CDR3 DNA follows: TGTGCCATCAGGGGCCAGCGGGAAGATAGGAGGGTAGATGTTATACGCGCAGATACGCAGTATTTT. Translated, it gives CAIRGQREDRRVDVIRADTQYF.

The chain recombines TRBV4-1 with TRBJ1-5, with D perhaps TRBD1 (6 bases). Germline V gene data show CDR1 as MGHRA and CDR2 as YSYEKL. The V end was cut by 3 bases, the J end by 4 bases, with 16 bases between. This CDR3 is built from 16 residues. CDR3: CASSHPLGGRNQPQHF. DNA of the CDR3: TGCGCCAGCAGCCACCCACTTGGGGGCCGGAATCAGCCCCAGCATTTT.

The chain employs TRBV27 and TRBJ2-3; TRBD2 aligns across 11 bases. Per the germline V gene, CDR1 is MNHEY and CDR2 is SMNVEV (reference sequence). With 8 bases clipped from V and 5 bases from J, the junction kept 6 bases outside the gene matches. The CDR3 contains 14 residues. CDR3 protein: CASRLAGGGDTQYF. As DNA, the CDR3 is TGTGCCAGCCGCCTAGCGGGAGGTGGAGATACGCAGTATTTT.

The DNA of the CDR3 is TGTGCCAGCGGGCGAGAGCCGGAGACCCAGTACTTC. Protein sequence: CASGREPETQYF. The genes are TRBV6-5 and TRBJ2-5; D not resolved. The CDR3 is made up of 12 amino acids. Trimming took 8 bases from V and 5 from J, leaving 12 bases between them. From germline, CDR1 is MNHEY and CDR2 SVGAGI.

The chain uses TRBV30 and TRBJ2-7; D possibly corresponds to TRBD1 (5 bases). The germline gives CDR1 GTSNPN, CDR2 SVGIG (reference sequence). The CDR3 loop spans 16 amino acids. V dropped 1 base and J dropped 0 bases, with 16 bases sitting between them. Written as DNA, the CDR3 is TGTGCCTGGAGTGGCCCTCAGGGCGACAACTCCTACGAGCAGTACTTC. It translates to CAWSGPQGDNSYEQYF. Full variable domain (remainder filled in from reference TRBV30 and TRBJ2-7): SQTIHQWPATLVQPVGSPLSLECTVEGTSNPNLYWYRQAAGRGLQLLFYSVGIGQISSEVPQNLSASRPQDRQFILSSKKLLLSDSGFYLCAWSGPQGDNSYEQYFGPGTRLTVT.

The V gene is TRBV28, the J gene TRBJ2-1; 7 bases are shared with TRBD1. CDR3 length equals 14 residues. After removal of 3 bases from V and 7 bases from J, the junction contained 6 bases not matched to a gene. CDR1 and CDR2 from the germline V gene are MDHEN and SYDVKM. CDR3 coding DNA: TGTGCCAGCAGTTTCGACAGGGATTTGAATGAGCAGTTCTTC. This translates into CASSFDRDLNEQFF.

The V gene is TRBV15, the J gene TRBJ2-1; no definite D call. The ends were cut back, 5 bases at V and 0 bases at J, with 11 bases in the middle. Per the germline V gene, CDR1 is LNHNV and CDR2 is YYDKDF (reference sequence). The length of the CDR3 is 15 residues. The CDR3 coding sequence is TGTGCCACCAGCTCTTTCCTAAGCTCCTACAATGAGCAGTTCTTC. Translating gives CATSSFLSSYNEQFF.

The rearrangement links TRBV28 to TRBJ2-5; 10 nucleotides line up with TRBD2. The CDR3 loop spans 20 amino acids. V lost 2 bases, J lost 0 bases, and 15 bases stayed unmatched. Germline V CDR1 and CDR2: MDHEN, SYDVKM. Here the CDR3 reads CASSLSWGSGRSEYQETQYF. The CDR3 DNA is TGTGCCAGCAGTTTAAGTTGGGGTAGCGGGAGGTCAGAGTACCAAGAGACCCAGTACTTC.

The CDR3 sequence: CASSLDGEAGYTF. Here the CDR3 DNA reads TGTGCCAGCAGCTTAGACGGGGAGGCTGGCTACACCTTC. The chain has TRBV7-9 and TRBJ1-2; the D is unclear. The CDR3 is 13 amino acids. Trimming took off 1 base at V and 7 bases at J, with 10 bases between the two ends. From germline, CDR1 is SEHNR and CDR2 FQNEAQ (reference sequence).

The rearrangement joins TRBV5-4 to TRBJ2-2, with a possible D match to TRBD1 (6 bases). V lost 0 bases and J 2 bases, leaving 11 bases between the germline ends. The CDR3 is 16 residues long. Germline V gives CDR1 SGHNT, CDR2 YYREEE (reference sequence). The CDR3, as DNA: TGTGCCAGCAGCTTGGCCCAGGACAGAAACACCGGGGAGCTGTTTTTT. Translation gives CASSLAQDRNTGELFF.

A note on this clone: One end of the junction is discordant with germline, which a read error may explain. The chain links TRBV7-9 to TRBJ2-5, with TRBD1 as a possible D gene (5 bases). Germline CDR1 reads SEHNR; CDR2 reads FQNEAQ (reference sequence). The CDR3 is 16 amino acids. The chain's CDR3 is CASSLEAGRRRETQHF. The CDR3 DNA sequence: TGTGCCAGCAGCTTAGAGGCAGGGCGCCGGAGAGAGACCCAGCACTTC.

V usage is TRBV6-1 and J usage is TRBJ2-3; D uncertain. The CDR3 has 15 amino acids. Germline assignment: CDR1 MNHNS and CDR2 SASEGT. V was cut by 3 bases and J by 0 bases, with 10 bases left in between. The CDR3 DNA reads TGTGCCAGCAGTGACTATTCCTCTAGCACAGATACGCAGTATTTT. This encodes CASSDYSSSTDTQYF.

CDR3 residues: CASSLDRGYGYTF. The CDR3 nucleotides read TGTGCCAGCAGCTTAGACAGGGGATATGGCTACACCTTC. The chain links TRBV7-3 to TRBJ1-2, with 8 bases identical to TRBD1. Per germline, CDR1 SGHTA and CDR2 FQGTGA. V lost 2 bases to trimming and J lost 5 bases; unmatched junction nucleotides: 1. The CDR3 has 13 residues.

This clone was found a few times. This rearrangement joins TRBV28 to TRBJ2-7; D is possibly TRBD1 (6 bases). Trimming cost V 2 bases and J 3 bases, with 11 bases left between them. This CDR3 region has 14 residues. Looked up from germline, CDR1 is MDHEN and CDR2 is SYDVKM. The CDR3 here is CASSLGGQIYEQYF. The CDR3 region has the DNA TGTGCCAGCAGTTTAGGTGGACAGATCTACGAGCAGTACTTC.

The rearrangement joins TRBV10-3 to TRBJ2-7; tentative D call: TRBD2 (6 bases). This CDR3 region has 12 residues. Trimming took 5 bases from V and 4 from J, leaving 9 bases between them. CDR1 is ENHRY and CDR2 is SYGVKD in the germline V gene. CDR3 amino acids: CAISSGGYEQYF. Here the CDR3 DNA reads TGTGCCATCAGTAGCGGAGGGTACGAGCAGTACTTC.

This chain uses TRBV5-1 with TRBJ2-7; D perhaps matches TRBD1 (6 bases). Germline V gives CDR1 SGHRS, CDR2 YFSETQ. Trimming cost V 4 bases and J 2 bases, with 19 bases left between them. The CDR3 is 16 residues long. This CDR3 is CASSPEGWTEAYEQYF. For the CDR3, the DNA is TGCGCCAGCAGCCCAGAGGGGTGGACAGAGGCCTACGAGCAGTACTTC. Drawing the rest from reference TRBV5-1 and TRBJ2-7, the complete variable domain is KAGVTQTPRYLIKTRGQQVTLSCSPISGHRSVSWYQQTPGQGLQFLFEYFSETQRNKGNFPGRFSGRQFSNSRSEMNVSTLELGDSALYLCASSPEGWTEAYEQYFGPGTRLTVT.

This clone has a single count. This chain links TRBV4-1 with TRBJ1-2; no reliable D call. Germline CDR1 MGHRA, CDR2 YSYEKL. The CDR3 totals 15 residues. Trimming took 1 base from V and 2 from J, leaving 11 bases between them. CDR3 nucleotide sequence: TGCGCCAGCAGCCAAGGGTCCGCTACCAACTATGGCTACACCTTC. This translates into CASSQGSATNYGYTF.